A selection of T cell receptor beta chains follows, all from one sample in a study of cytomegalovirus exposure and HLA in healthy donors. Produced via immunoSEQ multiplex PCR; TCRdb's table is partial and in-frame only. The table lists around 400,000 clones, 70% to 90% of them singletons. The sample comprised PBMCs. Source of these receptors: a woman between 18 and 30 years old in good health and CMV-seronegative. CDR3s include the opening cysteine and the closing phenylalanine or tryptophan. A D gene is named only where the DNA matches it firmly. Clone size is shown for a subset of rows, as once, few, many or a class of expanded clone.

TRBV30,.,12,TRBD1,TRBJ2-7,CAWSKGAYEQYF,TGTGCCTGGAGTAAGGGGGCGTACGAGCAGTACTTC
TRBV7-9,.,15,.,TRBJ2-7,CASSPPDSLPYEQYF,TGTGCCAGCAGCCCGCCGGACAGTTTACCCTACGAGCAGTACTTC
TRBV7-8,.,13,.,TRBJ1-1,CASSLDRNTEAFF,TGTGCCAGCAGCTTAGACAGAAACACTGAAGCTTTCTTT
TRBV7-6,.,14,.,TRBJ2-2,CASSLERGTGELFF,TGTGCCAGCAGCCTCGAACGGGGCACCGGGGAGCTGTTTTTT
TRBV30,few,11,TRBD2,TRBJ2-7,CASTSGKEQYF,TGTGCCTCGACTAGCGGTAAGGAGCAGTACTTC
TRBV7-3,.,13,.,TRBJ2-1,CASSLGGANEQFF,TGTGCCAGCAGCTTAGGAGGGGCCAATGAGCAGTTCTTC
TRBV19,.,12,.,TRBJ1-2,CASSTQGYGYTF,TGTGCCAGTAGTACACAGGGTTATGGCTACACCTTC
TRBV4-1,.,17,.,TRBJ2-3,CASSQEAPAGGTDTQYF,TGCGCCAGCAGCCAAGAAGCACCCGCGGGTGGCACAGATACGCAGTATTTT
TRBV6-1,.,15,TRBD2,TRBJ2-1,CASSELAGSKNEQFF,TGTGCCAGCAGTGAACTAGCGGGGTCAAAAAATGAGCAGTTCTTC
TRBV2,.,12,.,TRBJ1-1,CATVAEGTEAFF,TGTGCCACTGTGGCTGAGGGCACTGAAGCTTTCTTT
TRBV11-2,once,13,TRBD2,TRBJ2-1,CASSLRLASEQFF,TGTGCCAGCAGCCTAAGACTAGCAAGTGAGCAGTTCTTC
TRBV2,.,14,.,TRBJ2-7,CASSERTTSYEQYF,TGTGCCAGCAGTGAGAGGACTACCTCCTACGAGCAGTACTTC
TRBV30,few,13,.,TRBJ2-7,CAWSTGNFYEQYF,TGTGCCTGGAGTACGGGAAACTTCTACGAGCAGTACTTC
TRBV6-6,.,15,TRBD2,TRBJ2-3,CASSIGTRQTDTQYF,TGTGCCAGCAGTATCGGGACTAGGCAGACAGATACGCAGTATTTT
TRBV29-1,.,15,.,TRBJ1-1,CSAVARQPLNTEAFF,TGCAGCGCGGTGGCCAGGCAACCCCTGAACACTGAAGCTTTCTTT
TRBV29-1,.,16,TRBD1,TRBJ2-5,CSVEDPRTGDRETQYF,TGCAGCGTTGAAGATCCCCGGACAGGGGATCGAGAGACCCAGTACTTC
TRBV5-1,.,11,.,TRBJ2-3,CASRGSDTQYF,TGCGCCAGCAGGGGCTCAGATACGCAGTATTTT
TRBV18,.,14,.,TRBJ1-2,CASSPGAEVHGYTF,TGTGCCAGCTCACCAGGGGCTGAGGTCCATGGCTACACCTTC
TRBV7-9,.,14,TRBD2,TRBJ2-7,CASSEGLAGGPQYF,TGTGCCAGCAGCGAAGGACTAGCGGGGGGGCCTCAGTACTTC
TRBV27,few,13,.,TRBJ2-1,CASRKGEYNEQFF,TGTGCCAGCCGTAAGGGGGAGTACAATGAGCAGTTCTTC
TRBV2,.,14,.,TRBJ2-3,CASSDQSGTDTQYF,TGTGCCAGCAGTGACCAGAGCGGGACAGATACGCAGTATTTT
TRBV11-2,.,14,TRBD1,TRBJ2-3,CASSSLQGSDTQYF,TGTGCCAGCAGCTCATTACAGGGGTCGGATACGCAGTATTTT
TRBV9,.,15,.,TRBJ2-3,CASSGGTFSTDTQYF,TGTGCCAGCAGCGGCGGAACGTTTAGCACAGATACGCAGTATTTT
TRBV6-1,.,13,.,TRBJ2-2,CASIKTSVGELFF,TGTGCCAGCATTAAAACTAGTGTCGGGGAGCTGTTTTTT
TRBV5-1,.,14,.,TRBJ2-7,CASSLEGGLYEQYF,TGCGCCAGCAGCTTGGAGGGGGGGCTTTACGAGCAGTACTTC
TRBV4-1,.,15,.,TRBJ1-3,CASSPTGGSGNTIYF,TGCGCCAGCAGCCCGACGGGGGGCTCTGGAAACACCATATATTTT
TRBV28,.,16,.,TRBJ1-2,CASSLEAGWANYGYTF,TGTGCCAGCAGTTTAGAGGCCGGGTGGGCTAACTATGGCTACACCTTC
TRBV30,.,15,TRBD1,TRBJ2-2,CAWSFPDRAAGELFF,TGTGCCTGGAGCTTCCCAGACAGGGCTGCCGGGGAGCTGTTTTTT
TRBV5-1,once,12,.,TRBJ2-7,CASSLGVREQYF,TGCGCCAGCAGCTTGGGGGTGAGGGAGCAGTACTTC
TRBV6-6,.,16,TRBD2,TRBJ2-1,CASSSPRAGAYNEQFF,TGTGCCAGCAGTTCCCCGAGGGCGGGAGCCTACAATGAGCAGTTCTTC
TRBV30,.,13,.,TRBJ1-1,CAWSPGSNTEAFF,TGTGCCTGGAGTCCAGGGTCAAACACTGAAGCTTTCTTT
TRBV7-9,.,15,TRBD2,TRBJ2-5,CASSHKSGEQETQYF,TGTGCCAGCAGCCACAAGAGCGGGGAACAAGAGACCCAGTACTTC
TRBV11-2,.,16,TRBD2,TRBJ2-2,CASSFISAGVTGELFF,TGTGCCAGCAGCTTTATCTCAGCGGGAGTCACCGGGGAGCTGTTTTTT
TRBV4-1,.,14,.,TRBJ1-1,CASSPGTQNTEAFF,TGCGCCAGCAGCCCCGGGACACAGAACACTGAAGCTTTCTTT
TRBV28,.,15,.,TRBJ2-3,CASSWLGAGRDTQYF,TGTGCCAGCAGTTGGCTCGGCGCGGGGCGTGATACGCAGTATTTT
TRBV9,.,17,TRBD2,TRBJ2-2,CASSDRLADANTGELFF,TGTGCCAGCAGCGATAGACTAGCGGATGCGAACACCGGGGAGCTGTTTTTT
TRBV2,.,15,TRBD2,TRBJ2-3,CASSQTSASSDTQYF,TGTGCCAGCAGTCAGACTAGCGCCTCAAGTGATACGCAGTATTTT
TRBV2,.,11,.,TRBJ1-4,CASIGGAKLFF,TGTGCCAGCATTGGAGGGGCAAAACTGTTTTTT
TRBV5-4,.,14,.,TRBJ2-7,CASSLDRDKNEQYF,TGTGCCAGCAGCTTGGACAGGGATAAGAACGAGCAGTACTTC
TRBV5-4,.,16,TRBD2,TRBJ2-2,CASSTYSGGGAGELFF,TGTGCCAGTTCGACTTATAGCGGGGGTGGCGCCGGGGAGCTGTTTTTT
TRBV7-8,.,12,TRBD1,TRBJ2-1,CASSARTGIGFF,TGTGCCAGCAGCGCCCGGACAGGGATAGGGTTCTTC
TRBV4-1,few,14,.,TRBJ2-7,CASSPQPPTDEQYF,TGCGCCAGCAGCCCGCAACCCCCGACAGACGAGCAGTACTTC
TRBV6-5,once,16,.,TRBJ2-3,CASSSTLTLVTDTQYF,TGTGCCAGCAGTTCGACTCTGACTTTAGTCACAGATACGCAGTATTTT
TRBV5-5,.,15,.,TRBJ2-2,CASSFQGTNTGELFF,TGTGCCAGCAGCTTCCAGGGGACGAACACCGGGGAGCTGTTTTTT
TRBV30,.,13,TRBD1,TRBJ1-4,CAWSPTGVGKLFF,TGTGCCTGGAGTCCGACAGGGGTAGGGAAACTGTTTTTT
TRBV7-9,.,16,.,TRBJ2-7,CASSPFYGGQGYEQYF,TGTGCCAGCAGCCCCTTTTACGGGGGGCAAGGCTACGAGCAGTACTTC
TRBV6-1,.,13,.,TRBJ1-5,CASRLQGDQPQHF,TGTGCCAGCAGATTACAGGGTGATCAGCCCCAGCATTTT
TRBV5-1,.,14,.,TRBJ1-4,CASSPARGREKLFF,TGCGCCAGCAGCCCGGCCCGGGGTAGGGAAAAACTGTTTTTT
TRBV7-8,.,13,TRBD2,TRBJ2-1,CASSFSAGDEQFF,TGTGCCAGCAGCTTCTCAGCGGGAGATGAGCAGTTCTTC
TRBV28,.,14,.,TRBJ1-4,CASSFFGGNEKLFF,TGTGCCAGCAGTTTTTTTGGGGGCAATGAAAAACTGTTTTTT
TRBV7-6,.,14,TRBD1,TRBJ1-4,CASSLTSGQGKLFF,TGTGCCAGCAGCTTAACTTCCGGACAGGGCAAACTGTTTTTT
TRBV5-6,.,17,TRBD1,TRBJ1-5,CASTDSRRQGGMGPQHF,TGTGCCAGCACCGATTCACGGCGACAGGGAGGTATGGGTCCCCAGCATTTT
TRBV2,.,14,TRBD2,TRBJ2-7,CASSNGREGHEQYF,TGTGCCAGCAGCAACGGACGGGAGGGACACGAGCAGTACTTC
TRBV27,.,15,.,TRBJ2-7,CASSGIQGTDYEQYF,TGTGCCAGCAGTGGCATTCAGGGGACCGACTACGAGCAGTACTTC
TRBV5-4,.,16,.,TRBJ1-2,CASSLDQGRDVYGYTF,TGTGCCAGCAGCTTGGACCAGGGGCGTGACGTCTATGGCTACACCTTC
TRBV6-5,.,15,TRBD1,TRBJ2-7,CASSYSGTGSYEQYF,TGTGCCAGCAGTTACTCGGGGACAGGCTCCTACGAGCAGTACTTC
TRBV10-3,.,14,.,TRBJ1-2,CAIWGGHQNYGYTF,TGTGCCATCTGGGGGGGACACCAAAACTATGGCTACACCTTC